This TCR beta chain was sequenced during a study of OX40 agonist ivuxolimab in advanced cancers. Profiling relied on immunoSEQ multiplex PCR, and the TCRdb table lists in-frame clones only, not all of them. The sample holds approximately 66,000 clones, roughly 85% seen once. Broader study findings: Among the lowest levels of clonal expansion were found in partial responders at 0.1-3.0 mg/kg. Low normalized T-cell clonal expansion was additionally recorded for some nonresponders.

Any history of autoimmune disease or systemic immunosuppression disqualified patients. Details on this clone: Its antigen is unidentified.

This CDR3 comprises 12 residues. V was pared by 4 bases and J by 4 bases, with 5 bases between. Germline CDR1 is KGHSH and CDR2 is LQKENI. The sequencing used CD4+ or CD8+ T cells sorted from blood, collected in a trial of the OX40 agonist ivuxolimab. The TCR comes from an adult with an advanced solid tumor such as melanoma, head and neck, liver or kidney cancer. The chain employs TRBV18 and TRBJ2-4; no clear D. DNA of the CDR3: TGTGCCAGCTCACAGGGAAAAAACATTCAGTACTTC. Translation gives CASSQGKNIQYF.